This entry lists 16 T cell receptor beta chains sequenced from one sample in a study of T cell repertoires in cytomegalovirus infection. No cognate antigen is known for these TCRs. MiXCR, applied by TCRdb to the reads, yields one record per CDR3 protein. This sample has roughly 730,000 distinct CDR3 sequences, with about 30% found just once. This sample comprised cultured PBMCs, obtained from culture after CMV antigen stimulation. All receptors derive from a human donor in good health (CMV status not recorded). Some clones in this sample may be carry-over from other donors' samples.

This rearrangement joins TRBV30 to TRBJ2-7, with TRBD2 as a possible D gene (5 bases). Germline V CDR1 and CDR2: GTSNPN, SVGIG (reference sequence). The CDR3 runs to 14 residues. V was cut by 4 bases and J by 6 bases, with 19 bases left in between. CDR3 sequence: CAWNRAADPIEQYF. CDR3 coding DNA: TGTGCCTGGAACCGGGCAGCGGATCCGATCGAGCAGTACTTC.

The V call is TRBV4-1, the J call TRBJ2-1; weak D call: TRBD1 (6 bases). Per germline, CDR1 MGHRA and CDR2 YSYEKL. This CDR3 has 15 amino acids. V was cut by 1 base and J by 8 bases, with 15 bases left in between. CDR3 bases: TGCGCCAGCAGCCAAGTGGACAGCCATCTGGATGAGCAGTTCTTC. Protein product: CASSQVDSHLDEQFF.

V usage is TRBV28 and J usage is TRBJ2-7; 7 positions agree with TRBD2. Per germline, CDR1 MDHEN and CDR2 SYDVKM. The length of the CDR3 is 14 residues. Trimming took 6 bases from V and 2 from J; bases not matched to a gene: 7. CDR3 bases: TGTGCCAGCAGCCGCCCGGGAGGACCCTACGAGCAGTACTTC. Translated: CASSRPGGPYEQYF.

J is TRBJ2-3 and V is TRBV4-1, with 8 bases lining up with TRBD1. This CDR3 has 16 residues. With 1 base clipped from V and 1 base from J, the junction kept 4 bases outside the gene matches. Germline CDR1 is MGHRA and CDR2 is YSYEKL. In nucleotides, the CDR3 is TGCGCCAGCAGCCAAGTCCTGGACAGGGGCACAGATACGCAGTATTTT. Translated, it gives CASSQVLDRGTDTQYF.

CDR3 region: CASSPGAGVQTQYF. CDR3 in DNA: TGTGCCAGCAGCCCAGGGGCTGGAGTACAGACCCAGTACTTC. This rearrangement joins TRBV7-2 to TRBJ2-5; a weak D match, TRBD1 (6 bases). The V and J ends lost 5 bases and 6 bases respectively, with 16 bases between them. This CDR3 has 14 residues. From germline, CDR1 is SGHTA and CDR2 FQGNSA.

In its sample, this clonotype was seen a few times. The chain uses TRBV7-9 and TRBJ2-7; D is perhaps TRBD2 (6 bases). The germline V and J ends were trimmed by 4 bases and 2 bases, with 18 bases remaining between them. Germline V lookup: CDR1 SEHNR, CDR2 FQNEAQ (reference sequence). The CDR3 spans 16 residues. The chain's CDR3 is CASSSWGGRATYEQYF. The CDR3 nucleotides read TGTGCCAGCAGCTCCTGGGGAGGCAGGGCGACCTACGAGCAGTACTTC.

V is TRBV5-5 and J is TRBJ2-7; unclear D gene. CDR1 is SGHKS, CDR2 YYEKEE, per germline (reference sequence). With 0 bases removed from V and 6 bases from J, the gap between germline ends came to 16 bases. This CDR3 has 15 residues. CDR3 coding DNA: TGTGCCAGCAGCTTGGAGGTAGCCTCCAAGGGCGAGCAGTACTTC. Amino acids: CASSLEVASKGEQYF.

CDR3 nucleotide sequence: TGTGCCAGCAGCTGGAGCGGGGGGGAAGAGACCCAGTACTTC. It specifies CASSWSGGEETQYF. The genes are TRBV7-2 and TRBJ2-5; 10 nucleotides match TRBD2. Germline assignment: CDR1 SGHTA and CDR2 FQGNSA. With 4 bases clipped from V and 3 bases from J, the junction kept 2 bases outside the gene matches. The CDR3 runs to 14 residues.

The chain links TRBV10-3 to TRBJ1-1; TRBD1 might be the D (6 bases). This CDR3 is built from 14 residues. V was clipped by 6 bases and J by 4 bases, with 15 bases between them. Germline V gene lookup returns CDR1 ENHRY and CDR2 SYGVKD. CDR3 sequence: CAISPRTETTEAFF. The CDR3 nucleotides are TGTGCCATCAGCCCCAGGACAGAAACCACTGAAGCTTTCTTT.

The J gene is TRBJ2-1, the V gene TRBV2, with TRBD2 as a possible D gene (5 bases). Trimming pared 4 bases from V and 3 bases from J, leaving 13 bases between. The germline V gene has CDR1 SNHLY and CDR2 FYNNEI. The CDR3 sequence is 15 residues long. CDR3 protein: CASSAEGSRYNEQFF. In DNA, the CDR3 is TGTGCCAGCAGTGCAGAAGGGAGTCGCTACAATGAGCAGTTCTTC.

CDR3 residues: CSARDPRGTSGVPDTQYF. The CDR3 coding sequence is TGCAGTGCTAGAGACCCACGGGGGACTAGCGGGGTCCCAGATACGCAGTATTTT. The chain has TRBV20-1 and TRBJ2-3, with 13 bases identical to TRBD2. Per the germline V gene, CDR1 is DFQATT and CDR2 is SNEGSKA (reference sequence). This CDR3 contains 18 residues. Losses at the gene ends were 0 bases for V and 4 bases for J; bases not matched to a gene: 10.

This clonotype was seen a handful of times. This sequence joins TRBV7-9 and TRBJ2-4; no definite D call. The germline V and J ends were trimmed by 1 base and 0 bases, with 10 bases remaining between them. Per the germline V gene, CDR1 is SEHNR and CDR2 is FQNEAQ (reference sequence). CDR3 size: 16 residues. CDR3 loop: CASSLGPEKAKNIQYF. CDR3 DNA sequence: TGTGCCAGCAGCTTAGGGCCTGAGAAAGCCAAAAACATTCAGTACTTC.

This clonotype was counted between two and nine times. The chain has TRBV6-2 or TRBV6-3 and TRBJ1-2; weak D call: TRBD1 (6 bases). Germline loops: CDR1 MNHEY, CDR2 SVGEGT. The CDR3 loop spans 16 amino acids. The ends were cut back, 0 bases at V and 4 bases at J, with 15 bases in the middle. CDR3 region: CASSYSARGSVYGYTF. The DNA for the CDR3 is TGTGCCAGCAGTTACTCTGCCAGGGGAAGTGTCTATGGCTACACCTTC.

The table lists this clonotype with a few counts. The junction differs from germline at one of its ends, possibly a read error. This chain joins TRBV4-3 and TRBJ2-3, with D possibly being TRBD2 (5 bases). This CDR3 region has 13 residues. CDR1 is LGHNA and CDR2 is YSLEER in the germline V gene. The CDR3 sequence is CASSQGSTDMQYF. DNA of the CDR3: TGCGCCAGCAGCCAGGGGAGCACAGATATGCAGTATTTT.

V gene TRBV20-1 combines with J gene TRBJ1-6; a possible D gene is TRBD1 (5 bases). The germline V gene has CDR1 DFQATT and CDR2 SNEGSKA (reference sequence). Trimming took off 7 bases at V and 7 bases at J, with 20 bases between the two ends. This CDR3 has 15 residues. For the CDR3, the DNA is TGCAGTGGCACAAAGCAGGGACGAACCAATTCACCCCTCCACTTT. Protein product: CSGTKQGRTNSPLHF.

The V gene is TRBV4-2, the J gene TRBJ2-1; the D is unclear. Trimming cost V 3 bases and J 3 bases, with 18 bases left between them. The CDR3 consists of 17 residues. Germline V lookup: CDR1 LGHNA, CDR2 YNFKEQ. Here the CDR3 DNA reads TGTGCCAGCAGCCAGAAAGTAGTGACCGCGAACTACAATGAGCAGTTCTTC. Amino acids: CASSQKVVTANYNEQFF.